These 24 T cell receptor beta chains came from one sample sequenced in a study of T-cell memory formation after mild COVID-19. One entry per CDR3 protein, called by TCRdb with MiXCR from the 5' RACE reads. The sample yields about 34,000 distinct CDR3 sequences, 7.5% to 8% seen once. The specimen was PBMCs or a T cell subset sorted from them (not recorded which). These receptors originate from a young man who had mild COVID-19 (a few samples of this study predate the infection). Cell type and time point are not known.

There are many counts of this clonotype. The chain employs TRBV4-3 and TRBJ1-5; the D is unclear. The CDR3 is made up of 15 amino acids. Trimming removed 3 bases at V and 4 bases at J, with 13 bases between. From germline, CDR1 is LGHNA and CDR2 YSLEER. The CDR3 region has the DNA TGCGCCAGCAGCCAGCTGTGGACGGAGAATCAGCCCCAGCATTTT. Amino acid sequence: CASSQLWTENQPQHF.

V usage is TRBV2 and J usage is TRBJ2-7, with D possibly being TRBD1 (6 bases). CDR1 is SNHLY, CDR2 FYNNEI, per germline. V lost 4 bases, J lost 3 bases, and 10 bases lay in between. The CDR3 consists of 13 residues. CDR3 coding DNA: TGTGCCAGCAGTGGGGACAATCTCTACGAGCAGTACTTC. This encodes CASSGDNLYEQYF.

This clonotype was found many times. V is TRBV19 and J is TRBJ2-7; D remains ambiguous. Trimming removed 4 bases from V and 1 base from J, with 5 bases in between. The CDR3 sequence is 12 residues long. In germline, CDR1 is LNHDA, CDR2 SQIVND (reference sequence). CDR3 nucleotide sequence: TGTGCCAGTAGTACAGGATCCTACGAGCAGTACTTC. Amino acids: CASSTGSYEQYF.

In its sample, this clonotype ranks as medium-sized. This sequence joins TRBV9 and TRBJ1-5, with 7 bases fitting TRBD1. Germline-derived CDR1 and CDR2 are SGDLS and YYNGEE. The junction had 10 bases not matched to a gene; V was cut back by 4 bases and J by 9 bases. The CDR3 is 14 residues long. The DNA for the CDR3 is TGTGCCAGCAGCCCAGGGGGGGCTGGCGGGCCCCAGCATTTT. This translates into CASSPGGAGGPQHF.

There are many counts of this clonotype. The chain is built from TRBV20-1 and TRBJ1-3; D is possibly TRBD1 (6 bases). CDR1 is DFQATT, CDR2 SNEGSKA, per germline (reference sequence). The CDR3 covers 13 residues. V was cut by 6 bases and J by 4 bases, with 13 bases left in between. CDR3 sequence (DNA): TGCAGTGCCCCAGGGGCTACAGGAAACACCATATATTTT. It codes for CSAPGATGNTIYF.

Many counts were recorded for this clonotype. The chain couples TRBV19 to TRBJ2-2; 13 positions agree with TRBD2. Trimming cost V 8 bases and J 7 bases; bases outside gene matches: 10. This CDR3 region has 16 residues. Looked up from germline, CDR1 is LNHDA and CDR2 is SQIVND (reference sequence). The CDR3 DNA follows: TGTGCCAGTTCGAGGACTAGCGGGGGTAGGGTCGGGGAGCTGTTTTTT. Translation gives CASSRTSGGRVGELFF.

The table lists this clonotype with many counts. V and J are TRBV7-2 and TRBJ2-3; D is unresolved. V lost 5 bases, J lost 0 bases, and 6 bases lay in between. The CDR3 runs to 13 residues. Germline V lookup: CDR1 SGHTA, CDR2 FQGNSA. CDR3 sequence reads: CASSPYSTDTQYF. CDR3 sequence (DNA): TGTGCCAGCAGCCCCTATAGCACAGATACGCAGTATTTT. Drawing the rest from reference TRBV7-2 and TRBJ2-3, the complete variable domain is GAGVSQSPSNKVTEKGKDVELRCDPISGHTALYWYRQSLGQGLEFLIYFQGNSAPDKSGLPSDRFSAERTGGSVSTLTIQRTQQEDSAVYLCASSPYSTDTQYFGPGTRLTVL.

The chain joins TRBV30 to TRBJ2-3; a possible D gene is TRBD2 (6 bases). Trimming removed 2 bases from V and 5 bases from J, with 8 bases in between. This CDR3 has 12 amino acids. Germline loops: CDR1 GTSNPN, CDR2 SVGIG (reference sequence). CDR3 in DNA: TGTGCCTGGAGTCTCGGGGGAGATACGCAGTATTTT. Amino acids: CAWSLGGDTQYF.

By share, this clonotype counts as medium-sized. This chain links TRBV7-2 with TRBJ1-4; D remains ambiguous. The CDR3 has 16 amino acids. Germline lookup yields CDR1 SGHTA and CDR2 FQGNSA. The V and J ends lost 4 bases and 7 bases respectively, with 19 bases between them. CDR3 protein: CASSSFPNSRIEKLFF. In nucleotides, the CDR3 is TGTGCCAGCAGCTCCTTCCCTAATTCGAGAATTGAAAAACTGTTTTTT.

This clonotype was observed many times. The gene calls are TRBV24-1 and TRBJ2-1, with TRBD1 identical over 9 bases. This CDR3 is 16 amino acids long. Germline V lookup: CDR1 KGHDR, CDR2 SFDVKD. The V gene end was trimmed by 4 bases and the J gene end by 7 bases; junction bases not matched to a gene: 10. The CDR3, as DNA: TGTGCCACCAGTGACTTTCGGGACAGGGTCGGAAATGAGCAGTTCTTC. Protein sequence: CATSDFRDRVGNEQFF.

This sequence joins TRBV20-1 and TRBJ2-2; D unresolved. The CDR3 runs to 12 residues. Per germline, CDR1 DFQATT and CDR2 SNEGSKA (reference sequence). The germline V and J ends were trimmed by 6 bases and 2 bases, with 7 bases remaining between them. The CDR3 DNA reads TGCAGTGCCAACAGCAACACCGGGGAGCTGTTTTTT. This gives the protein CSANSNTGELFF.

In its sample, this clonotype was seen many times. The J gene is TRBJ1-5, the V gene TRBV20-1, with a tentative D call TRBD1 (6 bases). The CDR3 has 15 amino acids. With 3 bases removed from V and 7 bases from J, the gap between germline ends came to 19 bases. Per germline, CDR1 DFQATT and CDR2 SNEGSKA (reference sequence). CDR3 sequence reads: CSASPPTGSIQPQHF. CDR3 DNA: TGCAGTGCTAGCCCTCCGACAGGCAGTATACAGCCCCAGCATTTT.

This clonotype occurred many times. The rearrangement uses TRBV20-1 and TRBJ2-5, with D uncertain. V shed 6 bases and J shed 5 bases, with 10 bases lying between them. Germline lookup yields CDR1 DFQATT and CDR2 SNEGSKA (reference sequence). CDR3 length equals 11 residues. The CDR3 nucleotides are TGCAGTGCGCGTATGGGGGAGACCCAGTACTTC. Protein sequence: CSARMGETQYF.

The chain carries TRBV6-5 and TRBJ1-1; no firm D call. This CDR3 has 14 amino acids. Germline V gene sequence: CDR1 MNHEY, CDR2 SVGAGI. The ends were cut back, 3 bases at V and 5 bases at J, with 13 bases in the middle. CDR3 amino acids: CASSYISRGTEAFF. CDR3 bases: TGTGCCAGCAGTTATATCTCCCGTGGGACTGAAGCTTTCTTT.

This clonotype has a count of ten or more. The V gene is TRBV10-3, the J gene TRBJ2-7; either TRBD1 or TRBD2 may supply D (6 bases each). Germline lookup yields CDR1 ENHRY and CDR2 SYGVKD. CDR3 length: 14 amino acids. V lost 3 bases and J lost 6, with 15 bases in between. CDR3 protein: CAISDGGTSLEQYV. The CDR3 DNA reads as TGTGCCATCAGTGATGGCGGGACATCACTCGAGCAGTACGTC.

The sample holds many counts of this clonotype. CDR3 bases: TGCAGTGCACGCAAACCCGGGGCTCGACAAGAGACCCAGTACTTC. It encodes CSARKPGARQETQYF. This chain links TRBV20-1 with TRBJ2-5; D is tentatively TRBD1 or TRBD2 (5 bases each). V lost 6 bases and J lost 2, with 19 bases in between. CDR3 size: 15 residues. From germline, CDR1 is DFQATT and CDR2 SNEGSKA (reference sequence).

This clonotype came up many times. The V and J genes are TRBV5-1 and TRBJ2-3; maybe TRBD2 (5 bases). From germline, CDR1 is SGHRS and CDR2 YFSETQ. V lost 4 bases and J 2 bases, leaving 8 bases between the germline ends. The CDR3 length is 13 residues. The CDR3 DNA follows: TGCGCCAGCAGCCCGGGGAACACAGATACGCAGTATTTT. As protein: CASSPGNTDTQYF.

This clonotype was counted many times. This chain connects TRBV9 to TRBJ2-3; D not resolved. V lost 4 bases and J lost 11, with 17 bases in between. The CDR3 runs 13 residues. The germline V gene has CDR1 SGDLS and CDR2 YYNGEE. Here the CDR3 reads CASSPTMLTRQYF. The CDR3 DNA is TGTGCCAGCAGCCCCACAATGTTAACGCGGCAGTATTTT.

This clonotype was picked up many times. The chain links TRBV7-2 to TRBJ2-2; D may be TRBD2 (6 bases). The CDR3 length is 17 residues. V was pared by 5 bases and J by 4 bases, with 20 bases between. The germline CDR1 and CDR2 sequences are SGHTA and FQGNSA. The CDR3 sequence: CASSRSSDYGGTGELFF. In nucleotides, the CDR3 is TGTGCCAGCAGCCGTTCGTCGGACTACGGGGGCACCGGGGAGCTGTTTTTT. The entire variable domain, with the rest obtained from reference TRBV7-2 and TRBJ2-2, is as follows: GAGVSQSPSNKVTEKGKDVELRCDPISGHTALYWYRQSLGQGLEFLIYFQGNSAPDKSGLPSDRFSAERTGGSVSTLTIQRTQQEDSAVYLCASSRSSDYGGTGELFFGEGSRLTVL.

This clonotype appeared many times. V and J are TRBV7-2 and TRBJ2-1; TRBD1 is a possible D gene (7 bases). Germline V gene data show CDR1 as SGHTA and CDR2 as FQGNSA. The CDR3 is 15 amino acids. V lost 0 bases and J lost 10, with 16 bases in between. In DNA form, the CDR3 reads TGTGCCAGCAGCTTAGCCCTAGGAGGGGGCGAAGAGCAGTTCTTC. This sequence encodes CASSLALGGGEEQFF.

Many counts were recorded for this clonotype. The V gene is TRBV7-2, the J gene TRBJ2-3; 10 nucleotides match TRBD2. This CDR3 spans 15 amino acids. V gave up 5 bases and J gave up 8 bases; unmatched junction bases: 10. The germline V gene has CDR1 SGHTA and CDR2 FQGNSA. CDR3 in amino acids: CASSPPGLARGTQYF. The CDR3 coding sequence is TGTGCCAGCAGCCCCCCGGGACTAGCGCGCGGTACGCAGTATTTT. Complete variable domain (other parts from reference TRBV7-2 and TRBJ2-3): GAGVSQSPSNKVTEKGKDVELRCDPISGHTALYWYRQSLGQGLEFLIYFQGNSAPDKSGLPSDRFSAERTGGSVSTLTIQRTQQEDSAVYLCASSPPGLARGTQYFGPGTRLTVL.

This clonotype appeared many times. V gene TRBV11-2 combines with J gene TRBJ1-2; D might be TRBD1 (5 bases). The CDR3 spans 12 residues. The V end was cut by 1 base, the J end by 7 bases, with 7 bases between. CDR1 and CDR2 from the germline V gene are SGHAT and FQNNGV. The CDR3 DNA reads as TGTGCCAGCAGCTTAGTCCAGGGTGGCTACACCTTC. Translated, it gives CASSLVQGGYTF. The full variable domain, its missing parts supplied by reference TRBV11-2 and TRBJ1-2, is EAGVAQSPRYKIIEKRQSVAFWCNPISGHATLYWYQQILGQGPKLLIQFQNNGVVDDSQLPKDRFSAERLKGVDSTLKIQPAKLEDSAVYLCASSLVQGGYTFGSGTRLTVV.

This clonotype was seen ten or more times. The CDR3 DNA reads as TGCGCCAGCCGACGGGACCAAGAGACCCAGTACTTC. Translation: CASRRDQETQYF. This chain links TRBV5-1 with TRBJ2-5; unclear D gene. CDR3 length: 12 residues. Looked up from germline, CDR1 is SGHRS and CDR2 is YFSETQ. V was trimmed by 7 bases and J by 0 bases, leaving 7 bases between them.

Ten or more counts support this clonotype. The chain carries TRBV11-2 and TRBJ2-5; D not resolved. Germline V gives CDR1 SGHAT, CDR2 FQNNGV. The CDR3 has 13 residues. Trimming removed 3 bases at V and 4 bases at J, with 9 bases between. The CDR3 is CASSFGPGETQYF. In nucleotides, the CDR3 is TGTGCCAGCAGCTTTGGACCCGGAGAGACCCAGTACTTC.